This T cell receptor (beta chain) originates from a study of blood T cell repertoires in COVID-19. Study details: Acute and convalescent COVID-19 specimens originated in the United States, Italy and Spain. The analysed material was cDNA or gDNA that came from T cells, B-cell-depleted T cells, or PBMCs.

As handled by the study authors: Cell counts per sample came from amplifying reference gene primers. TCRdb keeps only in-frame clones here, not all; method: immunoSEQ multiplex PCR. For V, J and clone size, that table is used; D and trimming come from the DNA. Of 120,000 to 150,000 clones listed, more than 80% were seen once; the top ten hold approximately 2.8%. The junction had 10 bases not matched to a gene; V was cut back by 5 bases and J by 5 bases. The CDR3 covers 15 residues. Germline V CDR1 and CDR2: SGHTA, FQGNSA. This receptor was taken from a woman aged 60 to 75 with active COVID-19. Sequencing was done on a sample of peripheral blood. The V call is TRBV7-2, the J call TRBJ2-5, with 8 bases identical to TRBD1. CDR3 coding DNA: TGTGCCAGCAGCCCCGACCCAGGGGGCGAGGAGACCCAGTACTTC. This translates into CASSPDPGGEETQYF. Looking up the rest from reference TRBV7-2 and TRBJ2-5 gives the full variable domain: GAGVSQSPSNKVTEKGKDVELRCDPISGHTALYWYRQSLGQGLEFLIYFQGNSAPDKSGLPSDRFSAERTGGSVSTLTIQRTQQEDSAVYLCASSPDPGGEETQYFGPGTRLLVL.